This entry features one T cell receptor (beta chain) sequence. The antigen is not known. This specimen belongs to a study of CD8 T cells in ankylosing spondylitis. A single record per CDR3 protein comes from TCRdb applying MiXCR to the 5' RACE reads. Of over 600,000 distinct CDR3 sequences listed, around 20% are singletons. With 1 base clipped from V and 0 bases from J, the junction kept 5 bases outside the gene matches. The CDR3 has 16 residues. The germline V gene has CDR1 DFQATT and CDR2 SNEGSKA (reference sequence). Findings of the study overall: Apparently characteristic of ankylosing spondylitis blood was a TCR beta motif (under ten highly homologous variants).

The rearrangement uses TRBV20-1 and TRBJ1-1; TRBD1 agrees at 10 bases. The sample consisted of blood, either unsorted or a sorted T cell fraction (not recorded which). This sequence was found in a male donor with ankylosing spondylitis. The CDR3 spells CSARGGTGVMNTEAFF. DNA of the CDR3: TGCAGTGCTAGAGGAGGGACAGGGGTAATGAACACTGAAGCTTTCTTT.